This passage covers 22 T cell receptor beta chains from one sample sequenced in a study of response to subunit inactivated influenza vaccine. TCRdb itself ran the RT-PCR reads through MiXCR, one entry per CDR3 protein. This table has almost 250,000 distinct CDR3 sequences, 9.5% to 15% appearing once. The source was non-naive T cells sorted from PBMCs, collected 14 to 15 days before vaccination. Receptor source: a man aged 45-65 years who received an inactivated influenza vaccine.

This clonotype showed up just a few times. The rearrangement joins TRBV12-3 or TRBV12-4 to TRBJ2-2; 12 bases align to TRBD2. V was pared by 2 bases and J by 7 bases, with 2 bases of the junction left unmatched. The CDR3 has 15 residues. In DNA form, the CDR3 reads TGTGCCAGCAGTTTAAGACTAGCGGGGGTCGGGGAGCTGTTTTTT. It specifies CASSLRLAGVGELFF.

This clonotype was observed at least ten times. The V call is TRBV29-1, the J call TRBJ2-3; D call uncertain. This CDR3 is built from 14 residues. Germline assignment: CDR1 SQVTM and CDR2 ANQGSEA. Trimming pared 0 bases from V and 0 bases from J, leaving 7 bases between. The CDR3 reads CSVEEQMSTDTQYF. CDR3 coding DNA: TGCAGCGTTGAAGAACAGATGAGCACAGATACGCAGTATTTT.

CDR3 sequence (DNA): TGTACCTGCAGTTTTGGGTCTGTCGGCGGGAGGATACCCTACAATGAGCAGTTCTTC. Its protein product is CTCSFGSVGGRIPYNEQFF. This chain uses TRBV2 with TRBJ2-1; 8 positions match TRBD2. CDR1 is SNHLY and CDR2 is FYNNEI in the germline V gene. There are 19 residues in the CDR3.

This clonotype was observed a handful of times. The chain recombines TRBV20-1 with TRBJ2-3; maybe TRBD2 (6 bases). The V and J ends lost 5 bases and 0 bases respectively, with 15 bases between them. The germline gives CDR1 DFQATT, CDR2 SNEGSKA (reference sequence). The CDR3 loop spans 15 amino acids. CDR3 sequence: CSAQSPGVSTDTQYF. The CDR3 DNA is TGCAGTGCTCAATCCCCGGGAGTGAGCACAGATACGCAGTATTTT.

The chain couples TRBV2 to TRBJ2-5; 10 positions match TRBD2. The length of the CDR3 is 15 residues. After removal of 2 bases from V and 5 bases from J, the junction contained 5 bases not matched to a gene. Germline CDR1 SNHLY, CDR2 FYNNEI. The CDR3 region has the DNA TGTGCCAGCAGTGAACGTAGCGGGGGGATCGAGACCCAGTACTTC. Translated, it gives CASSERSGGIETQYF.

The sample holds many counts of this clonotype. CDR3 residues: CASSSSTGGGMNTEAFF. The CDR3 region has the DNA TGTGCCAGCAGCTCTTCGACTGGTGGGGGAATGAACACTGAAGCTTTCTTT. The chain uses TRBV6-2 or TRBV6-3 and TRBJ1-1; maybe TRBD1 (5 bases). The length of the CDR3 is 17 residues. The germline V and J ends were trimmed by 6 bases and 0 bases, with 20 bases remaining between them. Germline CDR1 MNHEY, CDR2 SVGEGT.

With regard to this clonotype: It may be a read error: a sequence one base away is much more abundant. The chain couples TRBV5-1 to TRBJ2-1, with 10 bases matching TRBD2. Germline CDR1 SGHRS, CDR2 YFSETQ. The CDR3 totals 17 residues. V shed 3 bases, J shed 4 bases, and the junction held 10 bases outside the gene matches. The CDR3 loop reads CASSSPKREGRYNEQFF. The CDR3 DNA is TGCGCCAGCAGCTCGCCCAAGCGGGAGGGCCGGTACAATGAGCAGTTCTTC.

This clonotype has a handful of counts. V and J are TRBV4-3 and TRBJ2-1, with 11 bases matching TRBD2. J gave up 0 bases and V 4 bases, and 11 bases lay outside the gene matches. The CDR3 has 19 amino acids. Looked up from germline, CDR1 is LGHNA and CDR2 is YSLEER. The CDR3 DNA sequence: TGCGCCAGCAGCCCCTACTTAGCGGGGGGGACGAGCTCCTACAATGAGCAGTTCTTC. Translated: CASSPYLAGGTSSYNEQFF.

This clonotype was observed a handful of times. CDR3 DNA sequence: TGCAGCGTTGGGACTAGCGGGAGCCAAGAGACCCAGTACTTC. Its translation: CSVGTSGSQETQYF. This sequence joins TRBV29-1 and TRBJ2-5; 13 nucleotides align to TRBD2. Germline V gene lookup returns CDR1 SQVTM and CDR2 ANQGSEA. The CDR3 consists of 14 residues. The V segment lost 4 bases and the J segment 1 base; nucleotides outside the gene matches: 0.

This clonotype showed up just a few times. The J gene is TRBJ2-7, the V gene TRBV20-1; 9 bases are a match to TRBD1. Trimming cost V 2 bases and J 6 bases; bases outside gene matches: 14. This CDR3 comprises 16 residues. Germline loops: CDR1 DFQATT, CDR2 SNEGSKA (reference sequence). CDR3 protein: CSARRLTGTGYPEQYF. The CDR3 DNA follows: TGCAGTGCTAGACGTCTTACCGGGACAGGGTATCCCGAGCAGTACTTC.

Notes on this clonotype: A much bigger clone sits one base away, suggesting this may be a read error. The chain recombines TRBV29-1 with TRBJ2-1, with TRBD1 matching over 8 bases. The CDR3 is made up of 12 amino acids. J was trimmed by 6 bases and V by 8 bases; bases with no gene match: 6. Germline V gives CDR1 SQVTM, CDR2 ANQGSEA. CDR3 in amino acids: CSIIDRGNEQFF. CDR3 nucleotide sequence: TGCAGCATCATAGACAGGGGCAATGAGCAGTTCTTC.

The table lists this clonotype with a few counts. The V call is TRBV2, the J call TRBJ1-5; TRBD1 matches 11 bases. Germline loops: CDR1 SNHLY, CDR2 FYNNEI. CDR3 size: 16 residues. With 6 bases clipped from V and 4 bases from J, the junction kept 8 bases outside the gene matches. This chain's CDR3 is CASSGTGGNRNQPQHF. CDR3 bases: TGTGCCAGCAGCGGGACAGGGGGAAATCGAAATCAGCCCCAGCATTTT. The variable domain in full, with the rest retrieved from reference TRBV2 and TRBJ1-5, is EPEVTQTPSHQVTQMGQEVILRCVPISNHLYFYWYRQILGQKVEFLVSFYNNEISEKSEIFDDQFSVERPDGSNFTLKIRSTKLEDSAMYFCASSGTGGNRNQPQHFGDGTRLSIL.

This clonotype has more than one count but fewer than ten. This chain connects TRBV5-4 to TRBJ1-2, with TRBD1 matching over 7 bases. CDR1 is SGHNT and CDR2 is YYREEE in the germline V gene (reference sequence). V lost 4 bases and J lost 7; bases outside the gene matches: 7. The CDR3 spans 13 residues. The CDR3 is CASSPLRGLGYTF. For the CDR3, the DNA is TGTGCCAGCAGCCCCTTGAGGGGGCTTGGCTACACCTTC.

The chain links TRBV5-6 to TRBJ2-1; D ambiguous. CDR1 is SGHDT, CDR2 YYEEEE, per germline. The CDR3 covers 17 residues. V was pared by 0 bases and J by 5 bases, with 18 bases between. The CDR3 protein is CASSLAVSLRQDNEQFF. CDR3 sequence (DNA): TGTGCCAGCAGCTTGGCAGTAAGTCTTCGGCAGGACAATGAGCAGTTCTTC.

The sample holds a few counts of this clonotype. The CDR3 bases are TGCAGCGTTCGAGGGGAGTTGGATCAGCCCCAGCATTTT. Its translation is CSVRGELDQPQHF. The V gene is TRBV29-1, the J gene TRBJ1-5; a weak D match, TRBD1 (5 bases). The CDR3 is made up of 13 amino acids. Germline lookup yields CDR1 SQVTM and CDR2 ANQGSEA. The V and J ends lost 5 bases and 5 bases respectively, with 13 bases between them.

The V gene is TRBV27, the J gene TRBJ2-3, with D unresolved. The ends were cut back, 2 bases at V and 3 bases at J, with 6 bases in the middle. Germline loops: CDR1 MNHEY, CDR2 SMNVEV (reference sequence). The CDR3 is made up of 13 amino acids. In nucleotides, the CDR3 is TGTGCCAGCAGTTTACTACCTACAGATACGCAGTATTTT. The encoded protein is CASSLLPTDTQYF.

This clonotype turned up a few times. The CDR3 region has the DNA TGTGCCAGCAGCGTAGGATCGGTAGTCGGCAATGAGCAGTTCTTC. Its translation is CASSVGSVVGNEQFF. The V and J genes are TRBV9 and TRBJ2-1; D not certain. The CDR3 consists of 15 residues. The V gene's germline CDR1 is SGDLS and CDR2 YYNGEE. The V end was cut by 0 bases, the J end by 6 bases, with 13 bases between.

The V and J genes are TRBV28 and TRBJ2-1, with 8 bases identical to TRBD1. Germline CDR1 MDHEN, CDR2 SYDVKM. J lost 6 bases, V lost 6 bases, and 7 bases had no gene match. This CDR3 has 14 amino acids. The CDR3 region is CASRGTGGSNEQFF. The CDR3 region has the DNA TGTGCCAGCAGGGGGACAGGAGGATCCAATGAGCAGTTCTTC.

V and J are TRBV20-1 and TRBJ1-6; D is undetermined. CDR1 and CDR2 from the germline V gene are DFQATT and SNEGSKA (reference sequence). V shed 5 bases and J shed 10 bases, with 15 bases lying between them. The CDR3 covers 13 residues. CDR3 in DNA: TGCAGTGCTGAAAGGGCGGTGAACTCACCCCTCCACTTT. This translates into CSAERAVNSPLHF.

The chain joins TRBV7-2 to TRBJ1-1; no clear D. V was trimmed by 0 bases and J by 1 base, leaving 12 bases between them. Per the germline V gene, CDR1 is SGHTA and CDR2 is FQGNSA. The CDR3 runs to 16 residues. CDR3 in DNA: TGTGCCAGCAGCTTAGCGTCTGCAGGAGGGAACACTGAAGCTTTCTTT. Translated, it gives CASSLASAGGNTEAFF.

This clonotype was seen many times. The chain joins TRBV5-6 to TRBJ2-2; perhaps TRBD2 as D (5 bases). The germline CDR1 and CDR2 sequences are SGHDT and YYEEEE. This CDR3 is built from 14 residues. Trimming pared 3 bases from V and 4 bases from J, leaving 10 bases between. CDR3 amino acids: CASSWGASTGELFF. CDR3 DNA: TGTGCCAGCAGCTGGGGAGCAAGCACCGGGGAGCTGTTTTTT.

The gene calls are TRBV20-1 and TRBJ2-1; 10 positions agree with TRBD2. V shed 4 bases and J 0 bases; nucleotides not matched to a gene: 3. Looked up from germline, CDR1 is DFQATT and CDR2 is SNEGSKA (reference sequence). There are 15 residues in the CDR3. For the CDR3, the DNA is TGCAGTGCTAATATAGCGGGGGGCTCCTACAATGAGCAGTTCTTC. Its protein is CSANIAGGSYNEQFF.